The 15 T cell receptor beta chains given below trace back to one sample, sequenced in a study of Ad26.COV2.S vaccination and SARS-CoV-2 variants. Treatment given: 19 received Ad26.COV2.S at low or high dose, single or two shots; about five received placebo; per-sample allocation not given. After the first vaccine or placebo injection, samples were drawn on day 63. Profiled with immunoSEQ multiplex PCR; TCRdb holds only in-frame clones, not every one. The table includes hundreds of thousands of clones, around 92% detected once. The sample here was peripheral blood, taken in a trial of Ad26.COV2.S vaccine versus placebo. The receptor source for this set is a person between 18 and 65 years old who received the Ad26.COV2.S COVID-19 vaccine or a placebo.

The chain uses TRBV5-1 and TRBJ2-7; 9 bases are shared with TRBD1. Germline V lookup: CDR1 SGHRS, CDR2 YFSETQ. This CDR3 spans 15 amino acids. J lost 9 bases, V lost 2 bases, and 12 bases had no gene match. The chain's CDR3 is CASSLAGTGRDGQYF. For the CDR3, the DNA is TGCGCCAGCAGCTTAGCCGGGACAGGGCGGGACGGGCAGTACTTC.

V usage is TRBV4-3 and J usage is TRBJ1-5, with D unresolved. Trimming cost V 1 base and J 5 bases, with 6 bases left between them. Germline CDR1 is LGHNA and CDR2 is YSLEER. CDR3 length: 13 amino acids. Here the CDR3 reads CASSQGRDQPQHF. The CDR3 DNA follows: TGCGCCAGCAGCCAAGGCCGAGATCAGCCCCAGCATTTT.

The chain uses TRBV6-5 and TRBJ1-3, with D possibly matching TRBD1 (6 bases). V lost 7 bases and J 3 bases, leaving 16 bases between the germline ends. The CDR3 covers 15 residues. Germline CDR1 MNHEY, CDR2 SVGAGI. The CDR3 spells CASTRNGGYGNTIYF. The CDR3 bases are TGTGCCAGCACCCGAAACGGGGGCTATGGAAACACCATATATTTT.

The chain recombines TRBV5-1 with TRBJ1-5, with D unresolved. The V gene lost 1 base and the J gene lost 7 bases, with 9 bases spanning the gap. The CDR3 is made up of 13 amino acids. From germline, CDR1 is SGHRS and CDR2 YFSETQ. The CDR3 reads CASSLSGGQPQHF. CDR3 sequence (DNA): TGCGCCAGCAGCTTGAGTGGCGGCCAGCCCCAGCATTTT.

V is TRBV21-1 and J is TRBJ1-1; TRBD1, the table's D call, lacks a check against the DNA. TRBV21-1 is a pseudogene. The CDR3 covers 13 residues. The CDR3 sequence: CASNPTEKLKAFF. In DNA form, the CDR3 reads TGTGCCAGCAACCCGACAGAGAAACTGAAAGCTTTCTTT.

Here the CDR3 reads CASSQEGRGTYNEQFF. The CDR3 bases are TGTGCCAGCAGCCAAGAAGGTCGGGGGACTTACAATGAGCAGTTCTTC. The chain couples TRBV3-1 (or the pseudogene TRBV3-2) to TRBJ2-1; D may be TRBD2 (6 bases). V lost 0 bases, J lost 4 bases, and 13 bases lay in between. The germline CDR1 and CDR2 sequences are LGHDT and YNNKEL (reference sequence). This CDR3 comprises 16 residues.

The chain employs TRBV6-5 and TRBJ2-1; 13 bases line up with TRBD2. V shed 6 bases, J shed 9 bases, and the junction held 8 bases outside the gene matches. Germline CDR1 reads MNHEY; CDR2 reads SVGAGI. The CDR3 covers 15 residues. CDR3 bases: TGTGCCAGCAGCCGGGGACTAGCGGGAATCGCTGAGCAGTTCTTC. Translating gives CASSRGLAGIAEQFF.

The genes are TRBV9 and TRBJ1-3, with unresolved D. The germline V and J ends were trimmed by 4 bases and 0 bases, with 8 bases remaining between them. Germline V gene data show CDR1 as SGDLS and CDR2 as YYNGEE. This CDR3 region has 14 residues. The CDR3 DNA follows: TGTGCCAGCAGCCCCGCCCCCTCTGGAAACACCATATATTTT. The encoded protein is CASSPAPSGNTIYF.

This clone was observed once. Other nucleotide sequences in the sample specify the same CDR3. CDR3 sequence: CASSIGTGYQPQHF. Here the CDR3 DNA reads TGTGCCAGTAGTATAGGGACAGGGTACCAGCCCCAGCATTTT. The J gene is TRBJ1-5, the V gene TRBV19; 8 nucleotides match TRBD1. V shed 1 base and J 7 bases; nucleotides not matched to a gene: 3. The germline V gene encodes CDR1 LNHDA and CDR2 SQIVND (reference sequence). This CDR3 has 14 residues.

The chain uses TRBV10-1 and TRBJ2-3; 14 bases are a match to TRBD2. Germline values: CDR1 WNHNN, CDR2 SYGVQD (reference sequence). After removal of 5 bases from V and 2 bases from J, the junction contained 12 bases not matched to a gene. The CDR3 extends over 19 amino acids. CDR3 region: CASSSGGLAGGINTDTQYF. The CDR3 nucleotides read TGCGCCAGCAGTTCCGGAGGACTAGCGGGAGGCATAAACACAGATACGCAGTATTTT.

V and J are TRBV9 and TRBJ1-5, with D possibly TRBD1 on 6 matching bases. CDR1 is SGDLS and CDR2 is YYNGEE in the germline V gene. The CDR3 is 14 residues long. With 4 bases removed from V and 7 bases from J, the gap between germline ends came to 15 bases. CDR3 coding DNA: TGTGCCAGCAGCACCGAGGGGGGAAGGCAGCCCCAGCATTTT. Its protein is CASSTEGGRQPQHF.

The gene calls are TRBV2 and TRBJ1-2; TRBD1 matches at 10 bases. The CDR3 is made up of 15 amino acids. CDR1 is SNHLY, CDR2 FYNNEI, per germline. J lost 4 bases, V lost 4 bases, and 6 bases had no gene match. The CDR3 DNA sequence: TGTGCCAGCAGTGGGCTGACAGGGGGCACCTATGGCTACACCTTC. Encoded protein: CASSGLTGGTYGYTF.

The V and J genes are TRBV27 and TRBJ2-7; 11 bases match TRBD1. V was pared by 4 bases and J by 5 bases, with 7 bases of the junction left unmatched. The CDR3 covers 15 residues. Germline CDR1 and CDR2: MNHEY and SMNVEV (reference sequence). CDR3 protein: CASSWRTGGEDEQYF. DNA of the CDR3: TGTGCCAGCAGTTGGCGGACAGGGGGCGAGGACGAGCAGTACTTC.

The J gene is TRBJ2-1, the V gene TRBV4-2; D ambiguous. This CDR3 spans 14 amino acids. With 4 bases removed from V and 8 bases from J, the gap between germline ends came to 15 bases. From germline, CDR1 is LGHNA and CDR2 YNFKEQ. The DNA of the CDR3 is TGTGCCAGCAGCCCCCTCACTACTTTCCATGAGCAGTTCTTC. Protein: CASSPLTTFHEQFF.

DNA for the CDR3: TGTGCCAGCAGCCAAGATCTGGCTTCGGGCTCCTATAATTCACCCCTCCACTTT. It codes for CASSQDLASGSYNSPLHF. The chain is built from TRBV3-1 (or the pseudogene TRBV3-2) and TRBJ1-6; no definite D call. Germline V lookup: CDR1 LGHDT, CDR2 YNNKEL (reference sequence). The CDR3 has 18 residues. Deletions cut 0 bases from V and 0 bases from J, with 12 bases between.